Listed here are 28 T cell receptor beta chains from one sample, sequenced in a study of blood T cell repertoires in COVID-19. Here immunoSEQ multiplex PCR was the method, and the copy in TCRdb shows in-frame clones only, minus some. This sample has 200,000 to 250,000 clones, with 88% found just once. Source material: PBMCs or T cells enriched from blood (not recorded which). These TCRs come from a woman in her 30s who had been exposed to COVID-19.

On this clone itself: Distinct nucleotide sequences in the sample also encode this CDR3. The chain carries TRBV24-1 and TRBJ2-7, with D unresolved. V dropped 2 bases and J dropped 4 bases, with 2 bases sitting between them. The CDR3 contains 11 residues. CDR1 is KGHDR and CDR2 is SFDVKD in the germline V gene. The CDR3 loop is CATSDSYEQYF. DNA for the CDR3: TGTGCCACCAGTGATTCTTACGAGCAGTACTTC.

CDR3 in DNA: TGTGCCAGCACACGGGGGAACACTGAAGCTTTCTTT. This codes for CASTRGNTEAFF. The V and J genes are TRBV12-3 or TRBV12-4 and TRBJ1-1; D is undetermined. V lost 7 bases and J 1 base, leaving 7 bases between the germline ends. This CDR3 contains 12 residues.

The V call is TRBV10-3, the J call TRBJ1-1, with TRBD1 identical over 11 bases. The ends lost 10 bases at V and 11 bases at J; junction bases unmatched: 15. Looked up from germline, CDR1 is ENHRY and CDR2 is SYGVKD. The CDR3 has 14 residues. Here the CDR3 DNA reads TGTGCCACCTGGACAGGGGGCCAGGCCGCCAGGGCTTTCTTT. It specifies CATWTGGQAARAFF.

The V call is TRBV27, the J call TRBJ1-5; 11 bases fit TRBD1. After removal of 4 bases from V and 6 bases from J, the junction contained 2 bases not matched to a gene. This CDR3 has 14 residues. CDR1 and CDR2 (germline): MNHEY, SMNVEV (reference sequence). The CDR3 loop reads CASSWTGGFQPQHF. The CDR3 nucleotides read TGTGCCAGCAGTTGGACAGGGGGCTTTCAGCCCCAGCATTTT.

V and J are TRBV9 and TRBJ2-1; no clear D. CDR1 is SGDLS, CDR2 YYNGEE, per germline. V was cut by 4 bases and J by 4 bases, with 3 bases left in between. The CDR3 has 11 residues. DNA of the CDR3: TGTGCCAGCAGCATATACAATGAGCAGTTCTTC. This gives the protein CASSIYNEQFF. The variable domain in full, with the rest retrieved from reference TRBV9 and TRBJ2-1, is DSGVTQTPKHLITATGQRVTLRCSPRSGDLSVYWYQQSLDQGLQFLIQYYNGEERAKGNILERFSAQQFPDLHSELNLSSLELGDSALYFCASSIYNEQFFGPGTRLTVL.

The chain recombines TRBV18 with TRBJ1-5; no clear D gene. This CDR3 comprises 13 residues. Trimming cost V 4 bases and J 6 bases, with 10 bases left between them. Germline CDR1 is KGHSH and CDR2 is LQKENI. CDR3 DNA: TGTGCCAGCTCACTGTCAGACTTTCAGCCCCAGCATTTT. Translated, it gives CASSLSDFQPQHF.

The V call is TRBV30, the J call TRBJ2-3; TRBD2 matches at 7 bases. Trimming at V came to 6 bases and at J to 5 bases, leaving 2 bases not matched to a gene. The CDR3 sequence is 11 residues long. Germline V gene lookup returns CDR1 GTSNPN and CDR2 SVGIG (reference sequence). This CDR3 reads CACSGGDTQYF. As DNA, the CDR3 is TGTGCCTGTTCGGGGGGAGATACGCAGTATTTT.

The chain recombines TRBV5-1 with TRBJ1-3, with a tentative D call TRBD1 (5 bases). With 3 bases removed from V and 4 bases from J, the gap between germline ends came to 17 bases. This CDR3 has 16 amino acids. Germline V gene sequence: CDR1 SGHRS, CDR2 YFSETQ. Here the CDR3 reads CASSSGDFSGGNTIYF. The DNA of the CDR3 is TGCGCCAGCAGCTCCGGGGACTTCTCGGGAGGAAACACCATATATTTT.

V is TRBV29-1 and J is TRBJ2-1; 8 bases agree with TRBD1. The CDR3 spans 15 residues. CDR1 and CDR2 (germline): SQVTM, ANQGSEA. With V trimmed by 4 bases and J by 5 bases, 10 bases remained unmatched. The CDR3 nucleotides are TGCAGCGTTGGAAAAGACAGGGGAATCCACAATGAGCAGTTCTTC. Amino acids: CSVGKDRGIHNEQFF.

The chain joins TRBV30 to TRBJ2-7; 7 bases line up with TRBD2. The ends lost 4 bases at V and 6 bases at J; junction bases unmatched: 15. The CDR3 runs to 15 residues. CDR1 is GTSNPN and CDR2 is SVGIG in the germline V gene (reference sequence). The CDR3 loop reads CAWNQGLVVPLEQYF. In DNA form, the CDR3 reads TGTGCCTGGAATCAAGGACTAGTAGTCCCCCTCGAGCAGTACTTC.

As regards this clone: Additional DNA sequences in this sample encode the identical CDR3. The chain carries TRBV9 and TRBJ2-5; 8 bases are a match to TRBD1. The CDR3 runs to 15 residues. Germline V CDR1 and CDR2: SGDLS, YYNGEE. J gave up 0 bases and V 2 bases, and 3 bases lay outside the gene matches. The CDR3 DNA is TGTGCCAGCAGCGTTGGGGACAGGTACCAAGAGACCCAGTACTTC. This encodes CASSVGDRYQETQYF.

This clone has just one count. A single base is all that separates this from a far larger clone, so a read error is likely. The V call is TRBV9, the J call TRBJ2-3; 7 nucleotides match TRBD2. The CDR3 totals 14 residues. Germline V CDR1 and CDR2: SGDLS, YYNGEE. V dropped 5 bases and J dropped 0; count of bases not matched to a gene: 3. The CDR3 sequence: CASSASGSTDTQYF. The CDR3 region has the DNA TGTGCCAGCAGTGCTAGCGGTAGCACAGATACGCAGTATTTT.

The chain links TRBV4-1 to TRBJ1-1, with TRBD1 matching over 10 bases. Germline-derived CDR1 and CDR2 are MGHRA and YSYEKL. V trimming: 4 bases; J trimming: 4 bases; junction bases outside the gene matches: 6. The CDR3 extends over 15 amino acids. CDR3 protein: CASSPEGQGSTEAFF. As DNA, the CDR3 is TGCGCCAGCAGCCCCGAGGGACAGGGGAGCACTGAAGCTTTCTTT.

The chain employs TRBV29-1 and TRBJ2-7; 12 bases are a match to TRBD2. Unmatched junction bases numbered 10, after V lost 6 bases and J lost 4 bases. The CDR3 extends over 15 amino acids. Germline V gene data show CDR1 as SQVTM and CDR2 as ANQGSEA. CDR3 region: CSVSSGRGPEYEQYF. The CDR3 DNA sequence: TGCAGCGTGTCTAGCGGGAGGGGTCCCGAATACGAGCAGTACTTC.

The chain carries TRBV28 and TRBJ1-5; no firm D call. The CDR3 has 14 amino acids. V lost 6 bases and J 7 bases, leaving 16 bases between the germline ends. CDR1 MDHEN and CDR2 SYDVKM come from the germline V gene. The CDR3 region has the DNA TGTGCCAGCAGGTTGGCGGGGAGTACCCAGCCCCAGCATTTT. It specifies CASRLAGSTQPQHF.

This clone was found once. The chain recombines TRBV6-1 with TRBJ2-7; D unresolved. Between the trimmed V and J ends, which lost 4 bases and 0 bases, there was a span of 16 bases. Germline V lookup: CDR1 MNHNS, CDR2 SASEGT. CDR3 length: 16 residues. Written as DNA, the CDR3 is TGTGCCAGCAGTGCACGTCAACAGAGAAGCTCCTACGAGCAGTACTTC. This gives the protein CASSARQQRSSYEQYF.

The J gene is TRBJ2-1, the V gene TRBV3-1 (or the pseudogene TRBV3-2); TRBD2 matches at 9 bases. The CDR3 length is 16 residues. V was pared by 4 bases and J by 3 bases, with 7 bases of the junction left unmatched. Per germline, CDR1 LGHDT and CDR2 YNNKEL (reference sequence). CDR3 sequence (DNA): TGTGCCAGCAGCCGAGTAGCGGGAGCGATCTACAATGAGCAGTTCTTC. Translating gives CASSRVAGAIYNEQFF.

The V gene is TRBV5-1, the J gene TRBJ1-1; 9 bases map to TRBD1. The germline gives CDR1 SGHRS, CDR2 YFSETQ. The CDR3 is 17 residues long. V shed 1 base, J shed 0 bases, and the junction held 7 bases outside the gene matches. The CDR3 loop is CASSLPQGAGVNTEAFF. DNA of the CDR3: TGCGCCAGCAGCTTGCCACAGGGGGCGGGGGTGAACACTGAAGCTTTCTTT.

The chain links TRBV5-1 to TRBJ2-1; possibly TRBD2 for D (5 bases). The CDR3 is 13 residues long. Germline CDR1 and CDR2: SGHRS and YFSETQ. V was shortened by 4 bases and J by 4 bases, with 9 bases between the two germline ends. The CDR3 DNA follows: TGCGCCAGCAGCAAGACTACTTACAATGAGCAGTTCTTC. This encodes CASSKTTYNEQFF.

The gene calls are TRBV27 and TRBJ2-1; 9 positions match TRBD1. J lost 1 base, V lost 6 bases, and 4 bases had no gene match. Germline values: CDR1 MNHEY, CDR2 SMNVEV (reference sequence). The CDR3 loop spans 15 amino acids. This chain's CDR3 is CASRPGQGSYNEQFF. CDR3 in DNA: TGTGCCAGCAGACCGGGACAGGGATCCTACAATGAGCAGTTCTTC.

This rearrangement joins TRBV5-4 to TRBJ2-5; TRBD2 agrees at 11 bases. The germline V gene encodes CDR1 SGHNT and CDR2 YYREEE (reference sequence). Trimming at V came to 4 bases and at J to 9 bases, leaving 14 bases not matched to a gene. The CDR3 loop spans 16 amino acids. The CDR3 protein is CASSHRPGTSGRSQYF. CDR3 in DNA: TGTGCCAGCAGCCACCGGCCCGGGACTAGCGGACGTTCCCAGTACTTC.

The chain links TRBV5-1 to TRBJ2-1, with 10 bases aligning to TRBD2. The CDR3 length is 15 residues. Trimming took 0 bases from V and 8 from J; bases not matched to a gene: 5. Germline lookup yields CDR1 SGHRS and CDR2 YFSETQ. CDR3 protein: CASSLEAGGKYEQFF. The CDR3 nucleotides read TGCGCCAGCAGCTTGGAAGCGGGAGGGAAGTATGAGCAGTTCTTC.

This clone was found a few times. V and J are TRBV7-9 and TRBJ1-2; tentative D call: TRBD1 (6 bases). The CDR3 is 17 amino acids. Germline-derived CDR1 and CDR2 are SEHNR and FQNEAQ (reference sequence). V dropped 5 bases and J dropped 5 bases, with 24 bases sitting between them. CDR3 sequence: CASSNNEPAGTLYGYTF. CDR3 nucleotides: TGTGCCAGCAGCAACAACGAGCCCGCCGGGACACTATATGGCTACACCTTC.

The CDR3 loop reads CAISDGTSGRVSEQFF. The CDR3 DNA sequence: TGTGCCATCAGTGACGGGACTAGCGGGAGGGTTAGTGAGCAGTTCTTC. The chain couples TRBV10-3 to TRBJ2-1; 16 nucleotides line up with TRBD2. V shed 3 bases and J 9 bases; nucleotides not matched to a gene: 5. The CDR3 is 16 residues long. Germline-derived CDR1 and CDR2 are ENHRY and SYGVKD.

The CDR3 nucleotides read TGTGCCAGCAGCTTAGGCCGGGCTAGCGGCGCCTACGAGCAGTACTTC. Protein sequence: CASSLGRASGAYEQYF. The V gene is TRBV11-1, the J gene TRBJ2-7, with 7 nucleotides matching TRBD2. The CDR3 is 16 residues long. Germline V gives CDR1 SGHAT, CDR2 FQDESV (reference sequence). J gave up 2 bases and V 1 base, and 8 bases lay outside the gene matches. The full variable domain, rest sourced from reference TRBV11-1 and TRBJ2-7, is EAEVAQSPRYKITEKSQAVAFWCDPISGHATLYWYRQILGQGPELLVQFQDESVVDDSQLPKDRFSAERLKGVDSTLKIQPAELGDSAMYLCASSLGRASGAYEQYFGPGTRLTVT.

This clone came up once. The chain employs TRBV12-3 or TRBV12-4 and TRBJ1-2; possibly TRBD1 for D (6 bases). The CDR3 is 13 amino acids. V shed 7 bases and J shed 7 bases, with 16 bases lying between them. CDR3 nucleotides: TGTGCCAGCACCGTAGGGGGGGGGATTGGCTACACCTTC. Protein sequence: CASTVGGGIGYTF.

The chain is built from TRBV7-9 and TRBJ1-2; D remains unclear. Deletions cut 5 bases from V and 6 bases from J, with 16 bases between. Per the germline V gene, CDR1 is SEHNR and CDR2 is FQNEAQ (reference sequence). This CDR3 is built from 14 residues. CDR3 in DNA: TGTGCCAGCAGCCCAAAACCGGGTCAACATGGCTACACCTTC. Its translation: CASSPKPGQHGYTF.

The chain couples TRBV5-5 to TRBJ2-1, with 9 bases identical to TRBD2. CDR3 size: 16 residues. V was pared by 2 bases and J by 0 bases, with 3 bases of the junction left unmatched. The germline gives CDR1 SGHKS, CDR2 YYEKEE (reference sequence). The CDR3 nucleotides read TGTGCCAGCAGCTTCCGACTAGCGGCCTCCTACAATGAGCAGTTCTTC. Protein: CASSFRLAASYNEQFF.